This paragraph covers one TCR beta chain sequence. V lost 2 bases to trimming and J lost 2 bases; unmatched junction nucleotides: 4. Germline V gene lookup returns CDR1 SGHRS and CDR2 YFSETQ. The CDR3 is made up of 15 amino acids. These data belong to a study of blood T cell repertoires in COVID-19. Study overall: The samples span acute and convalescent COVID-19 from the United States, Italy and Spain.

Sequenced by immunoSEQ multiplex PCR; TCRdb stores in-frame clones only, minus some. The sample records about 210,000 clones, 83% being singletons. The sequence came from a middle-aged woman with active or convalescent COVID-19. The sequenced sample was peripheral blood. The genes are TRBV5-1 and TRBJ1-2, with 9 bases lining up with TRBD1. CDR3 loop: CASSFGQGRNYGYTF. In DNA, the CDR3 is TGCGCCAGCAGCTTCGGACAGGGGAGGAACTATGGCTACACCTTC. Using reference TRBV5-1 and TRBJ1-2 for the parts outside the CDR3, the full variable domain is KAGVTQTPRYLIKTRGQQVTLSCSPISGHRSVSWYQQTPGQGLQFLFEYFSETQRNKGNFPGRFSGRQFSNSRSEMNVSTLELGDSALYLCASSFGQGRNYGYTFGSGTRLTVV.